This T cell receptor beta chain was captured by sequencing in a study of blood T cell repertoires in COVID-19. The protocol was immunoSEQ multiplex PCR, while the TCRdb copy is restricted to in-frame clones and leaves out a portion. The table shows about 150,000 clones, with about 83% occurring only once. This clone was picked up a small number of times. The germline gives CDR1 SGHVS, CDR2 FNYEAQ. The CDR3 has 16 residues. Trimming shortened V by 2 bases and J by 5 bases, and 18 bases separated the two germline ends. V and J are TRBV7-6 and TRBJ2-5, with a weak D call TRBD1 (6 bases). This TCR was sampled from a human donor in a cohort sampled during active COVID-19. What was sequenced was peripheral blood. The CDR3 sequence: CASSLRNGQLGETQYF. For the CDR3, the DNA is TGTGCCAGCAGCTTAAGGAACGGACAGCTTGGGGAGACCCAGTACTTC.